These 18 T cell receptor beta chains were sequenced from one sample in a study of low-dose radiotherapy and immunotherapy resistance in tumors. Priming of first-strand cDNA relied on TRAV- and TRBV-specific primers (covering alpha and beta chains). The PCR that amplified TCRs ran for around 22 cycles, relying on a constant-region primer and a V-primer adapter. A single record per CDR3 protein comes from TCRdb applying MiXCR to the reads. The repertoire holds about 18,000 distinct CDR3 sequences, about two thirds seen once, with 4.5% to 7% in the top ten. Source of these receptors: a human donor with advanced metastatic prostate, ovarian, gallbladder or colorectal cancer (not recorded which). This table probably holds off-target reads from a library built for another chain.

The chain recombines TRBV9 with TRBJ1-2; D might be TRBD1 (5 bases). The germline V gene has CDR1 SGDLS and CDR2 YYNGEE. V was shortened by 4 bases and J by 3 bases, with 19 bases between the two germline ends. The CDR3 loop spans 16 amino acids. The CDR3 coding sequence is TGTGCCAGCAGCCCAGTCGGTGGAGGGGCGTACTATGGCTACACCTTC. The encoded protein is CASSPVGGGAYYGYTF.

The chain joins TRBV6-5 to TRBJ2-1, with D possibly TRBD1 on 6 matching bases. The CDR3 length is 16 residues. V gave up 7 bases and J gave up 0 bases, with 16 bases separating them. Germline V gene data show CDR1 as MNHEY and CDR2 as SVGAGI. CDR3 region: CASTQTGWSSYNEQFF. CDR3 coding DNA: TGTGCCAGCACCCAGACAGGTTGGAGCTCCTACAATGAGCAGTTCTTC.

This clonotype appeared once. The junction and the germline gene differ at one end; a read error may be behind it. This chain connects TRBV14 to TRBJ1-6, with D possibly being TRBD1 (5 bases). CDR1 SGHDN and CDR2 FVKESK come from the germline V gene. The CDR3 spans 16 residues. CDR3 sequence (DNA): TGTGCCAACAGCTTCAACGACGGCAGGGTAGGGTCACCCCTCCACTTT. This encodes CANSFNDGRVGSPLHF.

The rearrangement links TRBV19 to TRBJ1-2; D call uncertain. The CDR3 has 12 residues. The V and J ends lost 3 bases and 8 bases respectively, with 10 bases between them. Germline CDR1 and CDR2: LNHDA and SQIVND (reference sequence). The CDR3 protein is CASSIRVSGYTF. The CDR3 DNA follows: TGTGCCAGTAGTATCCGGGTGAGCGGCTACACCTTC.

This clonotype was seen only once. Sequence at one end of the junction differs from germline and may be a read error. CDR3 in amino acids: CASSLEENGELFF. CDR3 DNA: TGTGCTAGCAGCTTAGAAGAGAACGGGGAGCTGTTTTTT. V gene TRBV7-7 combines with J gene TRBJ2-2; D is ambiguous. CDR1 SSHAT and CDR2 FNYEAQ come from the germline V gene (reference sequence). The CDR3 runs 13 residues.

This clonotype appeared a few times. This rearrangement joins TRBV7-9 to TRBJ2-1; no firm D call. V lost 4 bases and J 6 bases, leaving 10 bases between the germline ends. There are 13 residues in the CDR3. Germline assignment: CDR1 SEHNR and CDR2 FQNEAQ (reference sequence). The CDR3 DNA reads as TGTGCCAGCAGCTCCGCCTCACCCAATGAGCAGTTCTTC. It is translated as CASSSASPNEQFF.

The gene calls are TRBV25-1 and TRBJ2-5; D is possibly TRBD1 or TRBD2 (6 bases each). V was clipped by 2 bases and J by 5 bases, with 18 bases between them. The CDR3 runs to 16 residues. Germline CDR1 reads MGHDK; CDR2 reads SYGVNS. The CDR3 DNA reads TGTGCCAGCAGTGAAGATCATATAGGGGGGCGGGAGACCCAGTACTTC. Amino acid sequence: CASSEDHIGGRETQYF. The complete variable domain, with remaining parts taken from reference TRBV25-1 and TRBJ2-5, reads EADIYQTPRYLVIGTGKKITLECSQTMGHDKMYWYQQDPGMELHLIHYSYGVNSTEKGDLSSESTVSRIRTEHFPLTLESARPSHTSQYLCASSEDHIGGRETQYFGPGTRLLVL.

As DNA, the CDR3 is TGTGCCAGCAGCTTACAGGGTACCCACAATGAGCAGTTCTTC. This translates into CASSLQGTHNEQFF. The gene calls are TRBV11-3 and TRBJ2-1; TRBD1 might be the D (5 bases). The CDR3 runs to 14 residues. Germline assignment: CDR1 SGHNT and CDR2 YENEEA. Trimming pared 2 bases from V and 5 bases from J, leaving 10 bases between.

The V gene is TRBV5-5, the J gene TRBJ1-1; TRBD1 aligns across 9 bases. Germline CDR1 is SGHKS and CDR2 is YYEKEE (reference sequence). J was trimmed by 5 bases and V by 4 bases; bases with no gene match: 6. The CDR3 is 14 residues long. CDR3 nucleotide sequence: TGTGCCAGCAGCCGACGGGACAGGGTAACTGAAGCTTTCTTT. Encoded protein: CASSRRDRVTEAFF.

The chain has TRBV10-3 and TRBJ1-2; no clear D. Trimming shortened V by 4 bases and J by 4 bases, and 10 bases separated the two germline ends. The CDR3 covers 13 residues. Looked up from germline, CDR1 is ENHRY and CDR2 is SYGVKD. CDR3 sequence (DNA): TGTGCCATCAGTGCCAGTCCGGGCTATGGCTACACCTTC. As protein: CAISASPGYGYTF.

This clonotype was found a few times. The rearrangement links TRBV20-1 to TRBJ2-5, with D possibly matching TRBD1 (5 bases). The germline V gene has CDR1 DFQATT and CDR2 SNEGSKA (reference sequence). The V gene lost 6 bases and the J gene lost 1 base, with 12 bases spanning the gap. The CDR3 is made up of 13 amino acids. The CDR3 coding sequence is TGCAGTGCGTACGATGACAGCCAAGAGACCCAGTACTTC. Its translation: CSAYDDSQETQYF.

The J gene is TRBJ2-2, the V gene TRBV5-5, with D perhaps TRBD1 (6 bases). CDR1 and CDR2 (germline): SGHKS, YYEKEE (reference sequence). Trimming shortened V by 3 bases and J by 5 bases, and 8 bases separated the two germline ends. The CDR3 has 13 amino acids. Here the CDR3 reads CASSYRVTGELFF. The CDR3 DNA follows: TGTGCCAGCAGCTACAGGGTTACCGGGGAGCTGTTTTTT.

The rearrangement uses TRBV30 and TRBJ2-3; D perhaps matches TRBD2 (6 bases). CDR3 size: 14 residues. Germline CDR1 reads GTSNPN; CDR2 reads SVGIG (reference sequence). V lost 2 bases and J lost 1, with 10 bases in between. The CDR3 DNA reads TGTGCCTGGAGTCGTAGCGGCGGCACAGATACGCAGTATTTT. This encodes CAWSRSGGTDTQYF.

The V gene is TRBV7-9, the J gene TRBJ2-6; TRBD1 matches 7 bases. V lost 5 bases, J lost 2 bases, and 6 bases stayed unmatched. Germline CDR1 reads SEHNR; CDR2 reads FQNEAQ (reference sequence). This CDR3 has 16 amino acids. The CDR3 DNA reads as TGTGCCAGCAGCACCCACAGGGGAGCTGGGGCCAACGTCCTGACTTTC. Residues: CASSTHRGAGANVLTF.

The chain carries TRBV28 and TRBJ2-2, with unresolved D. Germline V gene data show CDR1 as MDHEN and CDR2 as SYDVKM. This CDR3 comprises 14 residues. Trimming took 2 bases from V and 1 from J, leaving 5 bases between them. The CDR3: CASSLIQNTGELFF. The CDR3 DNA follows: TGTGCCAGCAGTTTAATTCAGAACACCGGGGAGCTGTTTTTT.

This clonotype came up a few times. This chain uses TRBV5-1 with TRBJ2-1; 8 bases map to TRBD2. The CDR3 covers 13 residues. The trim removed 6 bases at V and 6 bases at J, leaving 5 bases unmatched. Germline CDR1 SGHRS, CDR2 YFSETQ. The CDR3 reads CASTSGGRNEQFF. CDR3 bases: TGCGCCAGCACCAGCGGGGGCCGCAATGAGCAGTTCTTC.

The chain uses TRBV6-8 and TRBJ2-3; 9 nucleotides line up with TRBD1. V shed 5 bases, J shed 4 bases, and the junction held 4 bases outside the gene matches. Germline loops: CDR1 MNHGY, CDR2 SAAAGT. The CDR3 runs to 14 residues. Here the CDR3 DNA reads TGTGCCAGCAGTCCACAGGGGGCCTCAGATACGCAGTATTTT. Its translation is CASSPQGASDTQYF.

The genes are TRBV7-8 and TRBJ2-1; D may be TRBD2 (6 bases). Germline V gene sequence: CDR1 SGHVS, CDR2 FQNEAQ. The V end was cut by 5 bases, the J end by 5 bases, with 16 bases between. This CDR3 has 15 residues. CDR3 coding DNA: TGTGCCAGCAGCCCAACGGGGGTTCTTGACAATGAGCAGTTCTTC. This encodes CASSPTGVLDNEQFF.